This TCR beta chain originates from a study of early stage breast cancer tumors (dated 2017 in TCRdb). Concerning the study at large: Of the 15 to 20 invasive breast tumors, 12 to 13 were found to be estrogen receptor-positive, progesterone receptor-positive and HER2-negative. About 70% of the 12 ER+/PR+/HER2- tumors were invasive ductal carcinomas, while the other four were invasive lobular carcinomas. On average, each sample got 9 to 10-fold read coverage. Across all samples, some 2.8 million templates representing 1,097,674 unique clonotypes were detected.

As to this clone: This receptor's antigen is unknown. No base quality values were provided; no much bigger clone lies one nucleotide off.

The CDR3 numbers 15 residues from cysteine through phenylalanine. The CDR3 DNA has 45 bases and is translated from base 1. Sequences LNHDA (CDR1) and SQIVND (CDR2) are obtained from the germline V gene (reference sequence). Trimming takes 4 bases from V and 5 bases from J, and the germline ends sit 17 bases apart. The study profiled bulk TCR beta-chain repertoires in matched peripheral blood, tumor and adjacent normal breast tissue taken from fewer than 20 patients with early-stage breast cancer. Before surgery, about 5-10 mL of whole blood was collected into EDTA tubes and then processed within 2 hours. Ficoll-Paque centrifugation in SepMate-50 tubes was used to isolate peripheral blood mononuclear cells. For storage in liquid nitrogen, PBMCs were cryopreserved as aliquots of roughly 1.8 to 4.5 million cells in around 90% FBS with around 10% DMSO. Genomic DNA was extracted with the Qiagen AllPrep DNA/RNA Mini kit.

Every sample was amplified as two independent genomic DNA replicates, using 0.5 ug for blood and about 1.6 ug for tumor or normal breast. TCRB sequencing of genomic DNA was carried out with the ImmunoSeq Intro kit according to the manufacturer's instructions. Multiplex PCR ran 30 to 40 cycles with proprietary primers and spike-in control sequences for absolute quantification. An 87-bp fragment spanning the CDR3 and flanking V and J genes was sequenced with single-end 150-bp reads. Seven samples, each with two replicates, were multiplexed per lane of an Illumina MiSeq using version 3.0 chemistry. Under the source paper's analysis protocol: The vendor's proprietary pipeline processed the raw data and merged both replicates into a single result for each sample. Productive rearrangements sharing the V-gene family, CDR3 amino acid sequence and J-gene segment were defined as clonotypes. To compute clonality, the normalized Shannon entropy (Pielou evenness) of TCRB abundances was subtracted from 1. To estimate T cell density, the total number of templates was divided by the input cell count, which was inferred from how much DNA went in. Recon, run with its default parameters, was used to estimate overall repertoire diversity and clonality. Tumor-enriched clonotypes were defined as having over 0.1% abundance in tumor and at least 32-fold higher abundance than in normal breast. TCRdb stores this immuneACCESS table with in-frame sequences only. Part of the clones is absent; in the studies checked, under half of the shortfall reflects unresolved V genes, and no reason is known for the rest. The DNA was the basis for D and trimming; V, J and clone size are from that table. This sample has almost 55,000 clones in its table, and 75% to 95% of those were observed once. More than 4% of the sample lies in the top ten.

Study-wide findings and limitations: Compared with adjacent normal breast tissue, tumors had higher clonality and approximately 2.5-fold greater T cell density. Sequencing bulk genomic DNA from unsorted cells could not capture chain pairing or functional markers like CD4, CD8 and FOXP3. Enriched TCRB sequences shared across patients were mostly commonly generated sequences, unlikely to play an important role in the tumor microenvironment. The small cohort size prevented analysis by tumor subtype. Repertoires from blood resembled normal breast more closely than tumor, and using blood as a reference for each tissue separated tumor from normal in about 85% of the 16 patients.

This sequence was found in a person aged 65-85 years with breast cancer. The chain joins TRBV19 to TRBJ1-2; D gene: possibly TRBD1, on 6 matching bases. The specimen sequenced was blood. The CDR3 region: CASSTIQQGGYGYTF. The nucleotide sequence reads TGTGCCAGTAGTACAATCCAACAGGGAGGGTATGGCTACACCTTC.